The sample holds a few counts of the clone carrying this T cell receptor beta chain. Its antigen is not known. Germline V gene sequence: CDR1 SEHNR, CDR2 FQNEAQ (reference sequence). CDR3 length: 16 residues. The V end lost 5 bases, the J end lost 2 bases, and 18 bases lay between the germline ends. The data originate from a study of beta chain features in type 1 diabetes. Study overall: Healthy donors and patients had similar age, gender and cell yields.

What was sequenced were expressed TCRB transcripts, since all of the isolated RNA had been reverse transcribed. The assay was immunoSEQ multiplex PCR, and TCRdb's table has in-frame clones only and misses some. The table includes more than 95,000 clones, roughly 28% detected once. Overall study results and limits: There were fewer insertions and more deletions at the VDJ junctions of type 1 diabetes patients. Shortening that was moderate but significant affected the TCRB CDR3s of Type 1 diabetes patients in all four CD4+ subsets. It was among patients, rather than healthy donors, that naive, central memory and Treg TCRB repertoires appeared more similar.

This chain uses TRBV7-9 with TRBJ2-5, with D maybe TRBD2 (7 bases). Sequenced input: central memory CD4+ T cells from blood. This TCR came from a woman younger than 30 with type 1 diabetes. The CDR3 loop is CASSKKGGTYQETQYF. The CDR3 DNA is TGTGCCAGCAGCAAGAAGGGGGGGACATATCAAGAGACCCAGTACTTC.